The present T cell receptor (beta chain) was sequenced within a study of T cell responses to AZD1222 COVID-19 vaccine (dated by TCRdb to 2020 to 2023). About the study as a whole: A total of 230 or so trial participants underwent TCR sequencing, of whom some 210 received two doses of AZD1222 and some 26 received two doses of the MenACWY control vaccine. Trial participants were enrolled by age into 18-55, 56-69 and 70-plus year subgroups, with about 150, 27 and 61 TCR-sequenced participants respectively. What the research found in general, with its limitations: Vaccine-associated CD4 TCRs spanned the whole spike protein, with dominant responses in regions 160-218 and 743-854. A significant rise in spike-specific TCR breadth and depth was observed after two AZD1222 doses relative to day 0 and relative to MenACWY recipients. Reportedly, close to half of the unique spike-specific TCRs recognized epitopes lying outside the regions that are mutated in the B.1.351 and B.1.1.7 variants. Because no samples from the day 14 peak response were available, repertoires could be characterized only after the peak T cell response. Conclusions about previously exposed vaccinees were limited because only six or seven AZD1222 recipients were SARS-CoV-2 seropositive at baseline. Participants were mostly white British and included more females than males, and it was suggested by the authors that clonal diversity may have been underestimated. The 56-69-year group was small, and its depth increase did not reach significance, likely because of low power.

For this clone: Its antigen remains unidentified. Base qualities are missing; no much larger clone stands one base away.

Explained via the paper, the time point label denotes: about 28 days (+/-7) after the second vaccine dose. The treatment or condition label corresponds to: meningococcal conjugate vaccine given as trial control. The vaccinee samples were drawn from two UK trials, COV001 and COV002, one of which was a single-blind randomized controlled phase 2/3 trial testing AZD1222 (ChAdOx1 nCoV-19) in healthy adults. For TCRbeta chain sequencing, PBMC samples from trial participants were taken at day 0 and at day 28 after the second dose. The CDR3 regions of human TCRbeta chains were subjected to immunosequencing. The published analysis was carried out like this. Repertoire TCRs were matched against a reference library of SARS-CoV-2-specific TCRs generated with the MIRA antigen-specificity platform. Breadth was defined as the fraction of unique TCRs that were SARS-CoV-2-associated. Depth was defined as the fraction of total T cells that were SARS-CoV-2-associated. Using the MIRA data, each spike-specific TCR was mapped to the spike region that the TCR reacts to and placed in a CD4 or CD8 class. Log10-transformed breadth and depth values were compared by one-way ANOVA with Sidak's multiple comparisons tests. The source is immuneACCESS, and TCRdb retained only in-frame sequences with V and J called. Part of the clones is not carried over; for the studies checked, unresolved V genes explain less than half of this, and the remainder is unexplained. From that table come the V and J calls and clone size; the DNA was used to work out D and trimming. This sample holds approximately 180,000 clones; roughly 91% were observed only once. The ten biggest clones cover approximately 0.98% of the sample.

The source of this sequence is an adult who received the MenACWY meningococcal vaccine as a control. The specimen was peripheral blood, collected 28 days after the second dose of the MenACWY control vaccine.

The nucleotide sequence is TGTGCCAGCAGCCCCCAGGGAAACACCATATATTTT. Its product reads: CASSPQGNTIYF. Here the chain combines TRBV6-6 and TRBJ1-3, with no confidently assigned D gene. V and J lose 6 bases and 4 bases, and a span of 7 bases separates them. The CDR3, cysteine through phenylalanine, is 12 amino acids long. The retained sequence is limited to the CDR3, 36 bases, with the frame set at the first base. The CDR1 and CDR2 encoded by the germline V gene (reference sequence) are MNHNY and SVGAGI.